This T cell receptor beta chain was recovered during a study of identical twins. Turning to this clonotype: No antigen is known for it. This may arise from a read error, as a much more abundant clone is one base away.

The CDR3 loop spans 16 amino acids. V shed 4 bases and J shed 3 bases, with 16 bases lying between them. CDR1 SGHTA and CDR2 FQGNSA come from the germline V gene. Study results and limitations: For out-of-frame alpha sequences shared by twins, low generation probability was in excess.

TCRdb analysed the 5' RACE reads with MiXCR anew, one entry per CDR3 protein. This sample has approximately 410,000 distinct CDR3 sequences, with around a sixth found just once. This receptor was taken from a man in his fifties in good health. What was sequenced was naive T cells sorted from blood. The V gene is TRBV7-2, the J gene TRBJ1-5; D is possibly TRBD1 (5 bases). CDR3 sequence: CASSWGGREPNQPQHF. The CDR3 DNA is TGTGCCAGCAGCTGGGGGGGGAGAGAGCCCAATCAGCCCCAGCATTTT.